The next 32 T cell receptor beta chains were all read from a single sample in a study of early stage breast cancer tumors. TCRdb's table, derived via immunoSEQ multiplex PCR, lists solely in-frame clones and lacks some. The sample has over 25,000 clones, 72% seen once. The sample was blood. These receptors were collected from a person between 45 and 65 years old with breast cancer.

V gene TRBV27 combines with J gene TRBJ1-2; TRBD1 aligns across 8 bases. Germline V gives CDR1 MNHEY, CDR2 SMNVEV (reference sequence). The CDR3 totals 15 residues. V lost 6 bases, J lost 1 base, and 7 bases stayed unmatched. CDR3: CASSGRGPSNYGYTF. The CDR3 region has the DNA TGTGCCAGCAGCGGCAGGGGGCCTAGTAACTATGGCTACACCTTC.

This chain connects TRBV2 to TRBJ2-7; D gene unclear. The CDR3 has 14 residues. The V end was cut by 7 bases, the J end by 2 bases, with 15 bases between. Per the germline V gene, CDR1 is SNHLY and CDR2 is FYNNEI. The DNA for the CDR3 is TGTGCCAGCAAAGAAGGTGCTGGGGCCTACGAGCAGTACTTC. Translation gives CASKEGAGAYEQYF.

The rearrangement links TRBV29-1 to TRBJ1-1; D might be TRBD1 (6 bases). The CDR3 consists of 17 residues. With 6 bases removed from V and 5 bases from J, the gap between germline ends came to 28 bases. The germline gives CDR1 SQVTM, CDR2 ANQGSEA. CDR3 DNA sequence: TGCAGCGTCCAAGGTGTAGGACAGAGGCGGTGGGATACTGAAGCTTTCTTT. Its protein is CSVQGVGQRRWDTEAFF.

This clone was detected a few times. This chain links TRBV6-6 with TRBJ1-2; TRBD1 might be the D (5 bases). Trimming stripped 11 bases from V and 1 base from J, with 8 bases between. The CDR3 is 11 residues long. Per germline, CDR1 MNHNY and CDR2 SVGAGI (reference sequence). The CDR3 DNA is TGTGCCTCCCAGGGTAACTATGGCTACACCTTC. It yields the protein CASQGNYGYTF.

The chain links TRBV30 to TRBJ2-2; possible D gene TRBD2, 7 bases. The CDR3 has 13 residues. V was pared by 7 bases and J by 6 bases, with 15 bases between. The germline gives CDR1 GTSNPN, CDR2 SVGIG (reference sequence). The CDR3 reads CAYRGASAGELFF. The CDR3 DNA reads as TGTGCCTACCGGGGGGCTAGCGCCGGGGAGCTGTTTTTT.

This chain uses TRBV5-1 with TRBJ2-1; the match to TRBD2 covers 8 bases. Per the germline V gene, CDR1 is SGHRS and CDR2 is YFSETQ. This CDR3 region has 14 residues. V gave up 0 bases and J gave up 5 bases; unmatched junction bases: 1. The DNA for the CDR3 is TGCGCCAGCAGCTTGGGGGGACTAGACAATGAGCAGTTCTTC. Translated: CASSLGGLDNEQFF.

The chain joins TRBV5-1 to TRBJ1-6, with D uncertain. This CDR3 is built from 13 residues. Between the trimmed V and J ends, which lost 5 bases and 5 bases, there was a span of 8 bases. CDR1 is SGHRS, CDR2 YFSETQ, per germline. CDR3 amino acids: CASRGSDNSPLHF. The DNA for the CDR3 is TGCGCCAGCAGGGGGTCGGATAATTCACCCCTCCACTTT. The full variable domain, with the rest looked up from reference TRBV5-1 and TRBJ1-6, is KAGVTQTPRYLIKTRGQQVTLSCSPISGHRSVSWYQQTPGQGLQFLFEYFSETQRNKGNFPGRFSGRQFSNSRSEMNVSTLELGDSALYLCASRGSDNSPLHFGNGTRLTVT.

CDR3 in DNA: TGTGCCAGCAGCCCCTTTGGCGGCCCGACAGATACGCAGTATTTT. This codes for CASSPFGGPTDTQYF. The chain employs TRBV7-9 and TRBJ2-3, with unresolved D. Germline CDR1 is SEHNR and CDR2 is FQNEAQ (reference sequence). CDR3 size: 15 residues. Trimming shortened V by 5 bases and J by 3 bases, and 15 bases separated the two germline ends.

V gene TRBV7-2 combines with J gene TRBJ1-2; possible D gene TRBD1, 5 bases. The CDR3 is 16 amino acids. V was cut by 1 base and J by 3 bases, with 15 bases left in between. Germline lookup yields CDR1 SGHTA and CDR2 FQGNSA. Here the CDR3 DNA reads TGTGCCAGCAGCTTAGTCCCCAGGGTGGACTACTATGGCTACACCTTC. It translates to CASSLVPRVDYYGYTF.

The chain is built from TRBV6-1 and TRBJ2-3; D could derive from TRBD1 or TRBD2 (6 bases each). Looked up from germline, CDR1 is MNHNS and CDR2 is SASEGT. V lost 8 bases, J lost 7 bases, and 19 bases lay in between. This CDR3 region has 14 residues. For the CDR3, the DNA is TGTGCCAGCGGTGTAGGGGGAGGTTCAAATACGCAGTATTTT. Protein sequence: CASGVGGGSNTQYF.

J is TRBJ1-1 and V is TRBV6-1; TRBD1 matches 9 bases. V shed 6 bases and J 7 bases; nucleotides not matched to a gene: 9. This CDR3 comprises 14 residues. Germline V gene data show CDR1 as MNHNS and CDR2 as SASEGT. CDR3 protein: CASRTTGGPFEAFF. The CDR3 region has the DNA TGTGCCAGCAGGACAACAGGGGGCCCTTTTGAAGCTTTCTTT.

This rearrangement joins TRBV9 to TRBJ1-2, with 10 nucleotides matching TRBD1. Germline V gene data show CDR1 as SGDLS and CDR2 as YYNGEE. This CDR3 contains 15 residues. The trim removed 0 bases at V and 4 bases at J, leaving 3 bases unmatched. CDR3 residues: CASSVGQGAAYGYTF. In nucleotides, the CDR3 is TGTGCCAGCAGCGTAGGACAGGGGGCCGCCTATGGCTACACCTTC.

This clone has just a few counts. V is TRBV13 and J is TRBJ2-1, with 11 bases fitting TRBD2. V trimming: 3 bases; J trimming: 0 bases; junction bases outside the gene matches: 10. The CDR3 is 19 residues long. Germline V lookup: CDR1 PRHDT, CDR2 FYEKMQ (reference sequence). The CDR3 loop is CASSLAGTSGPSSYNEQFF. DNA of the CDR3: TGTGCCAGCAGCTTGGCGGGGACTAGCGGCCCAAGCTCCTACAATGAGCAGTTCTTC.

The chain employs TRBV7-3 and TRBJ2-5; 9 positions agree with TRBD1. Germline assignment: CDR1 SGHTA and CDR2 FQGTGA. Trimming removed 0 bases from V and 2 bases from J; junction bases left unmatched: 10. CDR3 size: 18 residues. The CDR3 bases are TGTGCCAGCAGCTTAACCCCATCCGGGACAGGGTATCAAGAGACCCAGTACTTC. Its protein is CASSLTPSGTGYQETQYF.

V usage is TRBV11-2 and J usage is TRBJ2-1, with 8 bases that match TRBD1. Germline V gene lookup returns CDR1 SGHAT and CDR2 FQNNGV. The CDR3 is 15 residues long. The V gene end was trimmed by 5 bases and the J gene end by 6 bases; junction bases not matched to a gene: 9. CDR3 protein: CASSLDRGPFNEQFF. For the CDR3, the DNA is TGTGCCAGCAGCCTCGACAGGGGACCCTTCAATGAGCAGTTCTTC.

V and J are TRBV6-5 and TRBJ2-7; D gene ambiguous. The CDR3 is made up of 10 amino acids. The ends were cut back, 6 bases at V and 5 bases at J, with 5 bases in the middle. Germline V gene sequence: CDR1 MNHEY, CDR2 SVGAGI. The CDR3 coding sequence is TGTGCCAGCAGGAACAACGAGCAGTACTTC. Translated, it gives CASRNNEQYF.

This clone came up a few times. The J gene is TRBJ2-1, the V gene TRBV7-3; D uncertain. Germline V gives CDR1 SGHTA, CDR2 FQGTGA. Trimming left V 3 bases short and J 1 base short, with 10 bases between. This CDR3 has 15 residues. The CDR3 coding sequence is TGTGCCAGCAGCTTCACGACTGGTTCCTACAATGAGCAGTTCTTC. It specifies CASSFTTGSYNEQFF.

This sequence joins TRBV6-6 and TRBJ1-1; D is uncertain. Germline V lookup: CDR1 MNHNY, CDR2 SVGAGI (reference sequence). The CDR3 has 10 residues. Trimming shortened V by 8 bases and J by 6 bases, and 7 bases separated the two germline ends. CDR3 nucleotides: TGTGCCAGCGGTAAATCTGAAGCTTTCTTT. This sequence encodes CASGKSEAFF.

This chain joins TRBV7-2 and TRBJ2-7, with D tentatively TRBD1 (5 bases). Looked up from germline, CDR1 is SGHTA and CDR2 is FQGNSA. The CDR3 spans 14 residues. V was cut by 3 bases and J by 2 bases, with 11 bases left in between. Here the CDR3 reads CASSFQQGPYEQYF. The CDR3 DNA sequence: TGTGCCAGCAGCTTCCAGCAGGGCCCCTACGAGCAGTACTTC.

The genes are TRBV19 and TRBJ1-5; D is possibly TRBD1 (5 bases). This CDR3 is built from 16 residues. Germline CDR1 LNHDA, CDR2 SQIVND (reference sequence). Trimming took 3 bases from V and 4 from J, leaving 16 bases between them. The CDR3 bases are TGTGCCAGTAGTATGGGCCGGGACTTTCGGAATCAGCCCCAGCATTTT. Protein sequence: CASSMGRDFRNQPQHF.

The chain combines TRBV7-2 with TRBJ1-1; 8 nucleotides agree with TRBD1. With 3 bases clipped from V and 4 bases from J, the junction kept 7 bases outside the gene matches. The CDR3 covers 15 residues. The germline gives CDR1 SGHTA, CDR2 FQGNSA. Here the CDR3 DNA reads TGTGCCAGCAGCTTCCTCGGACAGGGACTCACTGAAGCTTTCTTT. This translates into CASSFLGQGLTEAFF.

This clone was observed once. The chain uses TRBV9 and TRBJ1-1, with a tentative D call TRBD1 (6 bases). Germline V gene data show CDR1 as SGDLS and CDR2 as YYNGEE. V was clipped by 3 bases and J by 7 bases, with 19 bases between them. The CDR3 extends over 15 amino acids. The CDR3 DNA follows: TGTGCCAGCAGCGAGGGGTTGGGGGGCGTTGGTGAAGCTTTCTTT. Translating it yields CASSEGLGGVGEAFF.

Written as DNA, the CDR3 is TGTGCCAGCAGTGAAAAGGAGGGACCCGATGAGCAGTTCTTC. Translation: CASSEKEGPDEQFF. The chain joins TRBV6-1 to TRBJ2-1; a weak D match, TRBD2 (6 bases). Germline V gives CDR1 MNHNS, CDR2 SASEGT. This CDR3 spans 14 amino acids. V was trimmed by 2 bases and J by 8 bases, leaving 13 bases between them.

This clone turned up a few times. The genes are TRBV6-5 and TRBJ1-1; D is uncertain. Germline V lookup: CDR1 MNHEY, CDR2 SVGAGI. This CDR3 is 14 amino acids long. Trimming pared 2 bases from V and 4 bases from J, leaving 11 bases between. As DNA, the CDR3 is TGTGCCAGCAGTTACGAGGGAGGAGGCACTGAAGCTTTCTTT. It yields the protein CASSYEGGGTEAFF.

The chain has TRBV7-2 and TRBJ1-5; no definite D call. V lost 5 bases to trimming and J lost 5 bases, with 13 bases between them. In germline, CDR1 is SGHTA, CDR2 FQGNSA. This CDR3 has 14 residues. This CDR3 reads CASSNGSGHQPQHF. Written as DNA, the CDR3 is TGTGCCAGCAGCAACGGGAGTGGACATCAGCCCCAGCATTTT.

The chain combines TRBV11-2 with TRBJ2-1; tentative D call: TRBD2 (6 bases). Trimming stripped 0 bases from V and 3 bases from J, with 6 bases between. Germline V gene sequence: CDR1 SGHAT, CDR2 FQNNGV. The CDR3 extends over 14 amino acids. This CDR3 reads CASSLEGLYNEQFF. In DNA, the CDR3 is TGTGCCAGCAGCTTAGAGGGACTCTACAATGAGCAGTTCTTC. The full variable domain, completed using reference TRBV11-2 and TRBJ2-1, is EAGVAQSPRYKIIEKRQSVAFWCNPISGHATLYWYQQILGQGPKLLIQFQNNGVVDDSQLPKDRFSAERLKGVDSTLKIQPAKLEDSAVYLCASSLEGLYNEQFFGPGTRLTVL.

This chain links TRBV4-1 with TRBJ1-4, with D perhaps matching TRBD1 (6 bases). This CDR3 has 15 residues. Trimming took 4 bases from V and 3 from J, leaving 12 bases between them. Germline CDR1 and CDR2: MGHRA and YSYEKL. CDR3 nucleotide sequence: TGCGCCAGCAGCCCGCTTACAGGGCCTAATGAAAAACTGTTTTTT. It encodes CASSPLTGPNEKLFF.

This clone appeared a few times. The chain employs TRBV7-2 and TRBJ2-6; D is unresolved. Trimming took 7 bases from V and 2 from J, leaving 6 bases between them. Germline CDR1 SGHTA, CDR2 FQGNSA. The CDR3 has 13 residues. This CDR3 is CASKEPGANVLTF. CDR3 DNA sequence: TGTGCCAGCAAAGAACCTGGGGCCAACGTCCTGACTTTC. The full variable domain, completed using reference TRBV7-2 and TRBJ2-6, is GAGVSQSPSNKVTEKGKDVELRCDPISGHTALYWYRQSLGQGLEFLIYFQGNSAPDKSGLPSDRFSAERTGGSVSTLTIQRTQQEDSAVYLCASKEPGANVLTFGAGSRLTVL.

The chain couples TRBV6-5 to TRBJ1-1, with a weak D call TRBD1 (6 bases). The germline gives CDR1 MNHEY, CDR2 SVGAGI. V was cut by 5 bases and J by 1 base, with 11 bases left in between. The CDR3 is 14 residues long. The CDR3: CASSKRTANTEAFF. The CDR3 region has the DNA TGTGCCAGCAGTAAGCGGACAGCGAACACTGAAGCTTTCTTT.

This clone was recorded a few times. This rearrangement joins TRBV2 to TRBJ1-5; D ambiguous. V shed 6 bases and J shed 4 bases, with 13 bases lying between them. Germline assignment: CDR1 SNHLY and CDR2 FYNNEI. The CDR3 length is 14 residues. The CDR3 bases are TGTGCCAGCAGACCAGACGGCACAAATCAGCCCCAGCATTTT. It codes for CASRPDGTNQPQHF.

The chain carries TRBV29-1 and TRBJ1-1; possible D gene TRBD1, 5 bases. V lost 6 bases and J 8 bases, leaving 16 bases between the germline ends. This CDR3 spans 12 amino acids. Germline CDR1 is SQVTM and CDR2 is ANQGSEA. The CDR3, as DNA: TGCAGCGTCGGCCGCGGGACTCCGGAAGCTTTCTTT. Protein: CSVGRGTPEAFF.

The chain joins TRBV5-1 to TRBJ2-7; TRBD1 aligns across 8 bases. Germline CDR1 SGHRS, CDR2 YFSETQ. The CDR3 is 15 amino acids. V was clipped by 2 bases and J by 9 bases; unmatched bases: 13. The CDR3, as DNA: TGCGCCAGCAGCTTCTCGGAGGGGGCAGGGGGCGTGCAGTACTTC. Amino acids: CASSFSEGAGGVQYF.